What follows are 23 T cell receptor beta chains derived from one specimen sequenced in a study of naive and memory T cell subsets. The beta constant-region primer was an equimolar mix of two oligonucleotides covering TRBC1 and TRBC2. Four rounds of PCR amplified the ligated cDNA using nested alpha and beta constant-region primers plus SP2. One entry per CDR3 protein results from TCRdb running MiXCR on the UMI-ligation and nested PCR reads. This table holds 150,000 or so distinct CDR3 sequences, 22% found once. Antigens of these TCRs are unknown. Study-wide results and caveats: Naive repertoires, especially CD8, held a few larger clonotypes, possibly memory cells re-expressing CD45RA.

The sequencing input was naive CD4+ T cells from blood. The receptors originated from a human donor in good health.

Only a few counts were recorded for this clonotype. The genes are TRBV12-5 and TRBJ1-2, with 7 bases that match TRBD1. The trim removed 7 bases at V and 2 bases at J, leaving 16 bases unmatched. Germline V gene lookup returns CDR1 LGHNT and CDR2 FRNRAP. This CDR3 region has 17 residues. The CDR3 loop is CASAVTREGATNYGYTF. As DNA, the CDR3 is TGTGCTAGTGCCGTTACGAGGGAGGGGGCGACCAACTATGGCTACACCTTC. Complete variable domain (other parts from reference TRBV12-5 and TRBJ1-2): DARVTQTPRHKVTEMGQEVTMRCQPILGHNTVFWYRQTMMQGLELLAYFRNRAPLDDSGMPKDRFSAEMPDATLATLKIQPSEPRDSAVYFCASAVTREGATNYGYTFGSGTRLTVV.

At least ten counts were recorded for this clonotype. The chain joins TRBV27 to TRBJ2-3; D gene uncertain. Deletions cut 5 bases from V and 4 bases from J, with 16 bases between. CDR1 and CDR2 (germline): MNHEY, SMNVEV (reference sequence). The CDR3 runs 15 residues. The CDR3 sequence is CASSRDILGADTQYF. In nucleotides, the CDR3 is TGTGCCAGCAGTAGAGACATTCTTGGCGCAGATACGCAGTATTTT.

This clonotype was detected a few times. The chain has TRBV20-1 and TRBJ2-7, with 7 positions matching TRBD2. In germline, CDR1 is DFQATT, CDR2 SNEGSKA (reference sequence). This CDR3 is built from 14 residues. V trimming: 5 bases; J trimming: 7 bases; junction bases outside the gene matches: 14. The CDR3 loop is CSAPSGLYHQEQYF. The CDR3 nucleotides are TGCAGTGCTCCTTCGGGACTATATCATCAGGAGCAGTACTTC.

The chain couples TRBV28 to TRBJ2-3; D is unclear. Germline V lookup: CDR1 MDHEN, CDR2 SYDVKM. CDR3 length: 12 amino acids. V dropped 7 bases and J dropped 3 bases, with 8 bases sitting between them. The CDR3 nucleotides are TGTGCCAGCAAACGTCCAACAGATACGCAGTATTTT. It yields the protein CASKRPTDTQYF.

The chain joins TRBV5-8 to TRBJ2-1; D gene unclear. This CDR3 is 15 amino acids long. V was clipped by 0 bases and J by 4 bases, with 11 bases between them. In germline, CDR1 is SGHTS, CDR2 YDEGEE. The CDR3 sequence is CASSLGQIDYNEQFF. The CDR3 DNA sequence: TGTGCCAGCAGCTTGGGGCAGATAGATTACAATGAGCAGTTCTTC.

This clonotype was found many times. The chain recombines TRBV28 with TRBJ2-1, with D hard to call. V lost 6 bases and J lost 9, with 21 bases in between. The CDR3 is 15 amino acids. Germline CDR1 MDHEN, CDR2 SYDVKM. The CDR3 DNA is TGTGCCAGCAGGCCGCCCGGTTGGTTAGGTAGTGAGCAGTTCTTC. Translated, it gives CASRPPGWLGSEQFF.

The V gene is TRBV12-3 or TRBV12-4, the J gene TRBJ2-7, with TRBD2 identical over 13 bases. This CDR3 is built from 17 residues. The trim removed 5 bases at V and 5 bases at J, leaving 12 bases unmatched. In DNA form, the CDR3 reads TGTGCCAGCAGTCACGGACTAGCGGGAGCTAGGGGCAACGAGCAGTACTTC. Its protein is CASSHGLAGARGNEQYF.

This clonotype was recorded many times. The chain couples TRBV18 to TRBJ2-7, with D tentatively TRBD2 (7 bases). Trimming removed 1 base from V and 2 bases from J, with 9 bases in between. This CDR3 region has 14 residues. CDR1 and CDR2 (germline): KGHSH, LQKENI. The CDR3 sequence: CASSPRGGAYEQYF. The DNA for the CDR3 is TGTGCCAGCTCACCACGAGGGGGGGCCTACGAGCAGTACTTC.

At least ten counts were recorded for this clonotype. The rearrangement joins TRBV7-6 to TRBJ2-5; D is undetermined. The germline V gene encodes CDR1 SGHVS and CDR2 FNYEAQ. Trimming pared 2 bases from V and 2 bases from J, leaving 9 bases between. The CDR3 loop spans 14 amino acids. The CDR3 is CASSLNPYQETQYF. The CDR3 bases are TGTGCCAGCAGCTTAAATCCGTATCAAGAGACCCAGTACTTC.

This clonotype has only a few counts. This chain connects TRBV5-6 to TRBJ2-2; 9 bases fit TRBD2. V was clipped by 2 bases and J by 0 bases; unmatched bases: 2. Germline V CDR1 and CDR2: SGHDT, YYEEEE. The CDR3 has 16 amino acids. CDR3 amino acids: CASSFGGRANTGELFF. The DNA of the CDR3 is TGTGCCAGCAGCTTTGGCGGGAGGGCGAACACCGGGGAGCTGTTTTTT.

The sample holds a few counts of this clonotype. The junction departs from the called germline gene at one end, perhaps through a read error. V gene TRBV7-7 combines with J gene TRBJ2-6; D is undetermined. CDR3 size: 15 residues. Looked up from germline, CDR1 is SSHAT and CDR2 is FNYEAQ (reference sequence). The CDR3 loop reads CASSPDNSGANVLTF. CDR3 nucleotide sequence: TGTGCTAGCAGCCCAGACAACTCTGGGGCCAACGTCCTGACTTTC.

This clonotype has just a few counts. This rearrangement joins TRBV6-4 to TRBJ2-1, with 11 bases aligning to TRBD2. The CDR3 sequence is 16 residues long. V shed 6 bases and J 7 bases; nucleotides not matched to a gene: 11. Germline V gene sequence: CDR1 MRHNA, CDR2 SNTAGT. The CDR3 here is CASSYALAGARNEQFF. The CDR3 DNA sequence: TGTGCCAGCAGCTACGCACTAGCGGGAGCTAGAAATGAGCAGTTCTTC.

There are a few counts of this clonotype. The chain carries TRBV7-9 and TRBJ2-7; D may be TRBD1 or TRBD2 (5 bases each). Germline-derived CDR1 and CDR2 are SEHNR and FQNEAQ (reference sequence). This CDR3 contains 15 residues. V shed 6 bases and J shed 6 bases, with 21 bases lying between them. CDR3 in DNA: TGTGCCAGCAGAAACCCGAGAGGGGCTATTGGCGAGCAGTACTTC. It is translated as CASRNPRGAIGEQYF.

The chain is built from TRBV2 and TRBJ1-4; the match to TRBD1 covers 9 bases. V shed 5 bases and J 8 bases; nucleotides not matched to a gene: 9. Germline values: CDR1 SNHLY, CDR2 FYNNEI. The CDR3 has 15 residues. In DNA, the CDR3 is TGTGCCAGCAGTCCCCCGGGACAGGGCCCAGAAAAACTGTTTTTT. Amino acid sequence: CASSPPGQGPEKLFF.

The chain has TRBV24-1 and TRBJ2-1; D is uncertain. CDR1 KGHDR and CDR2 SFDVKD come from the germline V gene. Trimming took off 3 bases at V and 3 bases at J, with 11 bases between the two ends. The CDR3 has 15 amino acids. CDR3 nucleotide sequence: TGTGCCACCAGTGATCCTCGACGGAGCTACAATGAGCAGTTCTTC. Translation: CATSDPRRSYNEQFF.

This clonotype was detected only a few times. V gene TRBV20-1 combines with J gene TRBJ2-7; 7 nucleotides match TRBD2. The J segment lost 2 bases and the V segment lost 3 bases, leaving 10 bases of the junction unmatched. The V gene's germline CDR1 is DFQATT and CDR2 SNEGSKA (reference sequence). The CDR3 totals 15 residues. The CDR3 region has the DNA TGCAGTGCTAGGGCGGGAGTACAGTCTACCTACGAGCAGTACTTC. Translating gives CSARAGVQSTYEQYF.

This clonotype was detected ten times or more. V usage is TRBV9 and J usage is TRBJ2-6; D not resolved. Germline values: CDR1 SGDLS, CDR2 YYNGEE. The CDR3 has 15 amino acids. Trimming cost V 0 bases and J 2 bases, with 6 bases left between them. This chain's CDR3 is CASSVDSPGANVLTF. CDR3 nucleotide sequence: TGTGCCAGCAGCGTAGATTCGCCTGGGGCCAACGTCCTGACTTTC.

This clonotype came up a few times. CDR3 sequence reads: CASSPLTGPRQETQYF. The CDR3 DNA is TGTGCCAGCTCACCACTTACAGGGCCAAGACAAGAGACCCAGTACTTC. The rearrangement joins TRBV18 to TRBJ2-5; maybe TRBD1 (6 bases). V was clipped by 1 base and J by 2 bases, with 14 bases between them. Germline V gene lookup returns CDR1 KGHSH and CDR2 LQKENI. CDR3 length: 16 amino acids.

The chain has TRBV19 and TRBJ2-2, with D uncertain. This CDR3 comprises 15 residues. V lost 1 base to trimming and J lost 1 base, with 7 bases between them. CDR1 and CDR2 (germline): LNHDA, SQIVND (reference sequence). CDR3 nucleotides: TGTGCCAGTAGTATAGGAAATCTGAACACCGGGGAGCTGTTTTTT. Encoded protein: CASSIGNLNTGELFF.

DNA of the CDR3: TGTGCCAGCAGCCCAGCCTTGACTAGCGGGAGAGTAGTAGGCTACAATGAGCAGTTCTTC. Translated, it gives CASSPALTSGRVVGYNEQFF. This chain uses TRBV6-5 with TRBJ2-1; 12 nucleotides align to TRBD2. The V segment lost 6 bases and the J segment 3 bases; nucleotides outside the gene matches: 18. CDR3 size: 20 residues. Germline V gives CDR1 MNHEY, CDR2 SVGAGI.

CDR3 in DNA: TGTGCCAGCAGCGTATTGGGACAGGCAGAAGCTTTCTTT. Protein product: CASSVLGQAEAFF. The chain uses TRBV9 and TRBJ1-1; 8 positions agree with TRBD1. Germline V CDR1 and CDR2: SGDLS, YYNGEE. Germline trimming cut 1 base from V and 8 bases from J; bases unmatched to any gene: 4. CDR3 length: 13 residues.

This chain uses TRBV3-1 with TRBJ2-1; 11 nucleotides match TRBD2. This CDR3 has 15 residues. V trimming: 3 bases; J trimming: 6 bases; junction bases outside the gene matches: 4. From germline, CDR1 is LGHDT and CDR2 YNNKEL (reference sequence). The CDR3 reads CASSQQLAGVNEQFF. CDR3 bases: TGTGCCAGCAGCCAGCAACTAGCGGGAGTCAATGAGCAGTTCTTC.

This clonotype was counted a few times. The V and J genes are TRBV4-2 and TRBJ2-3, with D unclear. CDR3 length: 14 amino acids. The germline gives CDR1 LGHNA, CDR2 YNFKEQ. Trimming removed 2 bases from V and 6 bases from J, with 12 bases in between. The CDR3 reads CASSQLSTWDTQYF. The CDR3 DNA sequence: TGTGCCAGCAGCCAATTGAGTACGTGGGATACGCAGTATTTT.